The clone carrying this TCR beta chain was found a few times. This sample is part of a study of shared clonotypes between healthy human individuals. At the level of the study: A couple of female and a few male donors aged 18 to 49 were enrolled.

Each replicate PCR on the sorted subsets used approximately 200 ng DNA (around 30,000 T cell genomes). Method: immunoSEQ multiplex PCR; TCRdb's copy keeps in-frame clones and lacks some. The sample records roughly 320,000 clones, roughly 87% being singletons. V gave up 3 bases and J gave up 7 bases; unmatched junction bases: 7. Looked up from germline, CDR1 is MNHEY and CDR2 is SVGAGI. This CDR3 contains 15 residues. Sequenced sample: memory CD8+ T cells sorted from blood. Subset described: CD45RO+ cells pooled with CCR7-negative TemRA cells. This TCR was recovered from a man in his late teens or twenties in good health. The chain couples TRBV6-5 to TRBJ2-1, with 9 bases that match TRBD1. The CDR3: CASSYYGTGKNEQFF. The CDR3 nucleotides read TGTGCCAGCAGTTATTACGGGACAGGGAAAAATGAGCAGTTCTTC.